This T cell receptor beta chain was captured in a study of blood T cell repertoires in COVID-19. The wider study: The origin of the acute and convalescent COVID-19 samples was the United States, Italy and Spain. The cDNA or gDNA used as material had been derived from T cells, B-cell-depleted T cells, or PBMCs.

Authors' data handling: Estimated nucleated cell counts came from reference gene primer amplification. Repertoires were generated with immunoSEQ multiplex PCR, while TCRdb's copy carries only in-frame clones and drops some. V, J and clone size derive from that table, while D and trimming were established from the DNA sequence. The sample records around 81,000 clones, about 80% being singletons. The CDR3 covers 15 residues. J lost 5 bases, V lost 1 base, and 2 bases had no gene match. The germline gives CDR1 LGHDT, CDR2 YNNKEL (reference sequence). The sequenced sample consisted of peripheral blood. The gene calls are TRBV3-1 (or the pseudogene TRBV3-2) and TRBJ2-1, with TRBD2 matching over 10 bases. The TCR comes from an older man with acute or convalescent COVID-19. CDR3 amino acids: CASSQGLAGDNEQFF. Here the CDR3 DNA reads TGTGCCAGCAGCCAAGGACTAGCGGGCGACAATGAGCAGTTCTTC.